The 10 T cell receptor beta chains listed next were all sequenced from one sample in a study of siplizumab effects on memory and regulatory T cells (dated by TCRdb to between 2018 and 2021). Library creation used the immunoSEQ multiplex PCR assay. Entries here come from immuneACCESS through TCRdb and include only in-frame sequences with V and J called. Some clones fail to appear in such tables; in the studies checked, an unresolved V gene covers under half of the shortfall, and the cause of the remainder is unknown. Recorded for this sample are approximately 46,000 clones; over 90% of them occurred a single time. Approximately 17% of the sample lies in the top ten. What was sequenced was CD8+ T cells sorted from blood. Source of these receptors: a human donor in good health.

The chain is built from TRBV27 and TRBJ1-2; TRBD1 is a possible D gene (5 bases). The CDR3 is 16 amino acids. V lost 4 bases and J 4 bases, leaving 19 bases between the germline ends. CDR1 is MNHEY, CDR2 SMNVEV, per germline (reference sequence). In nucleotides, the CDR3 is TGTGCCAGCAGTTACTTACGGGCCGGGGGAACCTATGGCTACACCTTC. Residues: CASSYLRAGGTYGYTF.

This chain uses TRBV11-2 with TRBJ2-1; perhaps TRBD2 as D (6 bases). The CDR3 extends over 14 amino acids. V dropped 5 bases and J dropped 6 bases, with 14 bases sitting between them. Germline V gene sequence: CDR1 SGHAT, CDR2 FQNNGV. The CDR3 DNA follows: TGTGCCAGCAGCCCGGAGGGGTGGGGCAATGAGCAGTTCTTC. Its translation: CASSPEGWGNEQFF.

This chain links TRBV5-6 with TRBJ2-1; no clear D gene. Germline values: CDR1 SGHDT, CDR2 YYEEEE. This CDR3 has 14 amino acids. With 0 bases removed from V and 8 bases from J, the gap between germline ends came to 12 bases. In DNA, the CDR3 is TGTGCCAGCAGCTTGGCCGAACTCCCACATGAGCAGTTCTTC. This encodes CASSLAELPHEQFF.

V gene TRBV19 combines with J gene TRBJ2-1; D uncertain. This CDR3 region has 12 residues. The V end lost 10 bases, the J end lost 1 base, and 8 bases lay between the germline ends. Looked up from germline, CDR1 is LNHDA and CDR2 is SQIVND (reference sequence). CDR3 residues: CATRRSYNEQFF. The CDR3 DNA follows: TGTGCCACTCGACGGTCCTACAATGAGCAGTTCTTC.

The chain employs TRBV5-6 and TRBJ2-7, with D unclear. The V and J ends lost 2 bases and 2 bases respectively, with 8 bases between them. The CDR3 has 13 residues. Germline V lookup: CDR1 SGHDT, CDR2 YYEEEE. CDR3 in DNA: TGTGCCAGCAGCTTAATGACCCCCTACGAGCAGTACTTC. Protein sequence: CASSLMTPYEQYF.

Only one count was recorded for this clone. This chain links TRBV7-3 with TRBJ2-6; D ambiguous. V lost 3 bases to trimming and J lost 0 bases, with 3 bases between them. This CDR3 contains 14 residues. From germline, CDR1 is SGHTA and CDR2 FQGTGA. CDR3 loop: CASSFSSGANVLTF. The CDR3 DNA is TGTGCCAGCAGCTTTTCCTCTGGGGCCAACGTCCTGACTTTC.

The V gene is TRBV21-1, the J gene TRBJ1-1. TRBV21-1 counts as a pseudogene. The CDR3 has 13 residues. As DNA, the CDR3 is TGTGCCAGCAGCACCCGAGGAAACACTGAAGCTTTCTTT. It is translated as CASSTRGNTEAFF.

V usage is TRBV5-1 and J usage is TRBJ2-5; D possibly corresponds to TRBD2 (6 bases). The CDR3 is 15 amino acids. CDR1 and CDR2 (germline): SGHRS, YFSETQ. Trimming removed 4 bases from V and 5 bases from J, with 18 bases in between. Here the CDR3 DNA reads TGCGCCAGCAGCCTCGGGGGACTTGGGAGCGAGACCCAGTACTTC. Encoded protein: CASSLGGLGSETQYF. Based on the CDR3 plus reference TRBV5-1 and TRBJ2-5, the full variable domain is KAGVTQTPRYLIKTRGQQVTLSCSPISGHRSVSWYQQTPGQGLQFLFEYFSETQRNKGNFPGRFSGRQFSNSRSEMNVSTLELGDSALYLCASSLGGLGSETQYFGPGTRLLVL.

The chain employs TRBV5-8 and TRBJ1-4; 8 bases map to TRBD1. The length of the CDR3 is 17 residues. Germline-derived CDR1 and CDR2 are SGHTS and YDEGEE. V dropped 3 bases and J dropped 0; count of bases not matched to a gene: 7. The CDR3 sequence is CASSSGQVYTTNEKLFF. The CDR3 nucleotides are TGTGCCAGCAGCTCGGGACAGGTGTATACAACTAATGAAAAACTGTTTTTT.

The chain links TRBV27 to TRBJ2-1; TRBD2 matches 11 bases. The CDR3 extends over 15 amino acids. CDR1 and CDR2 (germline): MNHEY, SMNVEV (reference sequence). V trimming: 2 bases; J trimming: 5 bases; junction bases outside the gene matches: 2. For the CDR3, the DNA is TGTGCCAGCAGTTTACTAGCGGGAGGAAACAATGAGCAGTTCTTC. Its translation is CASSLLAGGNNEQFF.